Below are 9 T cell receptor beta chains sequenced from a single sample in a study of vaccination effects on CD4 cells after COVID-19. No cognate antigen is known for these TCRs. Before sequencing took place, the ViraFEST assay used viral peptide pools to expand antigen-specific CD4+ T cells. Having been cultured for 10 days, the cells underwent CD4+ T cell isolation. The table came from immunoSEQ multiplex PCR; TCRdb's copy has only in-frame clones and leaves some out. The table has just over 30,000 clones, 55% to 75% seen once. The source was CD4+ T cells from PBMCs cultured with HCoV-229E spike peptides, collected before COVID-19 vaccination. The receptors come from a human donor who received a COVID-19 vaccine.

This clone occurred once. The genes are TRBV7-2 and TRBJ1-2; D unresolved. Germline assignment: CDR1 SGHTA and CDR2 FQGNSA. This CDR3 has 12 amino acids. V shed 1 base and J shed 6 bases, with 6 bases lying between them. This CDR3 reads CASSLVRDGYTF. In DNA, the CDR3 is TGTGCCAGCAGCTTAGTAAGGGATGGCTACACCTTC.

The rearrangement joins TRBV19 to TRBJ1-1; no firm D call. Germline V lookup: CDR1 LNHDA, CDR2 SQIVND (reference sequence). V was shortened by 3 bases and J by 5 bases, with 7 bases between the two germline ends. The CDR3 length is 12 residues. CDR3 bases: TGTGCCAGTAGTATGGGGAGAACTGAAGCTTTCTTT. Its protein product is CASSMGRTEAFF.

J is TRBJ2-7 and V is TRBV28; 11 bases align to TRBD2. V gave up 0 bases and J gave up 5 bases; unmatched junction bases: 3. Germline lookup yields CDR1 MDHEN and CDR2 SYDVKM. CDR3 length: 15 residues. CDR3 residues: CASSLWGSGRDEQYF. DNA of the CDR3: TGTGCCAGCAGTTTATGGGGTAGCGGGAGGGACGAGCAGTACTTC.

The chain carries TRBV9 and TRBJ1-1; 10 bases map to TRBD1. The CDR3 consists of 13 residues. J was trimmed by 2 bases and V by 8 bases; bases with no gene match: 3. Germline V gene data show CDR1 as SGDLS and CDR2 as YYNGEE. CDR3 in DNA: TGTGCCAGTGGGACAGGGGCCAACACTGAAGCTTTCTTT. Encoded protein: CASGTGANTEAFF.

This rearrangement joins TRBV19 to TRBJ1-5; D remains ambiguous. Germline V gene lookup returns CDR1 LNHDA and CDR2 SQIVND (reference sequence). V was pared by 0 bases and J by 5 bases, with 11 bases between. The CDR3 runs 15 residues. The CDR3 DNA reads TGTGCCAGTAGTATAGATAGGCGATCGGATCAGCCCCAGCATTTT. Translating gives CASSIDRRSDQPQHF.

The V and J genes are TRBV5-6 and TRBJ2-5, with D possibly being TRBD2 (5 bases). CDR1 and CDR2 (germline): SGHDT, YYEEEE. This CDR3 comprises 14 residues. Trimming stripped 0 bases from V and 5 bases from J, with 11 bases between. DNA for the CDR3: TGTGCCAGCAGCTTGGACCTAACGGGGGAGACCCAGTACTTC. Translation: CASSLDLTGETQYF.

The chain joins TRBV28 to TRBJ1-1, with D perhaps TRBD1 (5 bases). The length of the CDR3 is 13 residues. Per germline, CDR1 MDHEN and CDR2 SYDVKM. Trimming removed 6 bases at V and 10 bases at J, with 18 bases between. As DNA, the CDR3 is TGTGCCAGCAGGGGGAGTACAGGACGTGGAGCTTTCTTT. Its protein is CASRGSTGRGAFF. The variable domain in full, with the rest retrieved from reference TRBV28 and TRBJ1-1, is DVKVTQSSRYLVKRTGEKVFLECVQDMDHENMFWYRQDPGLGLRLIYFSYDVKMKEKGDIPEGYSVSREKKERFSLILESASTNQTSMYLCASRGSTGRGAFFGQGTRLTVV.

This clone was counted a single time. The rearrangement joins TRBV28 to TRBJ1-5; the D gene is possibly TRBD1 (5 bases). The V end lost 6 bases, the J end lost 4 bases, and 16 bases lay between the germline ends. Germline V gives CDR1 MDHEN, CDR2 SYDVKM. This CDR3 comprises 15 residues. The DNA for the CDR3 is TGTGCCAGCAGGCCGAAAGGTGGGGGTAATCAGCCCCAGCATTTT. This encodes CASRPKGGGNQPQHF.

CDR3 bases: TGTGCCAGCTCCTCAGACGCTGGGGCCAACGTCCTGACTTTC. Translating gives CASSSDAGANVLTF. The chain recombines TRBV18 with TRBJ2-6, with D unclear. The V gene lost 6 bases and the J gene lost 2 bases, with 8 bases spanning the gap. The germline gives CDR1 KGHSH, CDR2 LQKENI. The CDR3 runs to 14 residues.